This T cell receptor beta chain was recovered during a study of CD8 T cells in ankylosing spondylitis. Notes on the study in general: A TCR beta motif of about eight highly homologous variants appeared characteristic of ankylosing spondylitis blood. Clones linked to disease were reported to show significant enrichment in matched ankylosing spondylitis synovial fluid.

Trimming took off 4 bases at V and 1 base at J, with 14 bases between the two ends. Germline V gene data show CDR1 as SGHKS and CDR2 as YYEKEE (reference sequence). The CDR3 totals 15 residues. TCRdb re-called the 5' RACE reads through MiXCR, storing one row per CDR3 protein. This sample has 350,000 or so distinct CDR3 sequences, with 6.5% to 10% found just once. In its sample, this clonotype was seen a few times. The antigen is not known. The J gene is TRBJ1-1, the V gene TRBV5-5, with D possibly being TRBD1 (5 bases). The receptor was isolated from a male donor with ankylosing spondylitis. Specimen: blood, either unsorted or a sorted T cell fraction (not recorded which). The CDR3 coding sequence is TGTGCCAGCAGCAGACAGTATCTACCGAACACTGAAGCTTTCTTT. This encodes CASSRQYLPNTEAFF.